What follows are 13 T cell receptor beta chains derived from one specimen sequenced in a study of T cells after yellow fever vaccination. TCRdb re-called the 5' RACE reads through MiXCR, storing one row per CDR3 protein. The sample lists about 360,000 distinct CDR3 sequences, under 7.5% occurring once. Source: PBMCs, taken 5 days after the yellow fever booster vaccination. Receptors originate from a man aged 30 to 39 who received the YFV17D yellow fever vaccine.

This chain uses TRBV3-1 with TRBJ2-6; maybe TRBD1 (6 bases). Germline V lookup: CDR1 LGHDT, CDR2 YNNKEL (reference sequence). V was pared by 4 bases and J by 0 bases, with 13 bases between. This CDR3 is built from 17 residues. CDR3 DNA: TGTGCCAGCAGCCCCAGGGGTTCCGTCTCTGGGGCCAACGTCCTGACTTTC. As protein: CASSPRGSVSGANVLTF.

This clonotype was recorded many times. J is TRBJ2-7 and V is TRBV7-8; 8 bases agree with TRBD1. This CDR3 is built from 14 residues. J was trimmed by 1 base and V by 5 bases; bases with no gene match: 4. Germline V CDR1 and CDR2: SGHVS, FQNEAQ. Here the CDR3 reads CASSMDRDSYEQYF. In nucleotides, the CDR3 is TGTGCCAGCAGCATGGACAGGGATTCCTACGAGCAGTACTTC.

Many counts were recorded for this clonotype. The chain joins TRBV6-6 to TRBJ2-4; tentatively, D is TRBD1 (6 bases). This CDR3 region has 13 residues. Trimming removed 5 bases at V and 7 bases at J, with 12 bases between. The germline V gene encodes CDR1 MNHNY and CDR2 SVGAGI (reference sequence). This CDR3 is CASSRRGENIQYF. The CDR3 DNA sequence: TGTGCCAGCAGTCGCAGGGGCGAGAACATTCAGTACTTC.

This clonotype showed up many times. The rearrangement uses TRBV15 and TRBJ2-1, with unresolved D. Trimming removed 4 bases from V and 8 bases from J, with 6 bases in between. Germline V CDR1 and CDR2: LNHNV, YYDKDF (reference sequence). CDR3 length: 11 residues. The CDR3: CATSTRHEQFF. The CDR3 DNA is TGTGCCACCAGCACTAGACATGAGCAGTTCTTC.

The table lists this clonotype with many counts. The J gene is TRBJ2-1, the V gene TRBV7-2; 7 bases fit TRBD1. J was trimmed by 6 bases and V by 5 bases; bases with no gene match: 7. The CDR3 length is 14 residues. Germline CDR1 and CDR2: SGHTA and FQGNSA. CDR3 sequence reads: CASSPRDRRNEQFF. In nucleotides, the CDR3 is TGTGCCAGCAGCCCAAGGGACAGACGCAATGAGCAGTTCTTC.

There are a few counts of this clonotype. The chain is built from TRBV28 and TRBJ2-7; TRBD1 agrees at 7 bases. The CDR3 totals 14 residues. The germline CDR1 and CDR2 sequences are MDHEN and SYDVKM. Trimming at V came to 4 bases and at J to 2 bases, leaving 5 bases not matched to a gene. CDR3 nucleotides: TGTGCCAGCAGTTCGGGACAGACCCCCTACGAGCAGTACTTC. It translates to CASSSGQTPYEQYF.

The chain links TRBV5-1 to TRBJ2-1; perhaps TRBD1 as D (5 bases). The germline V and J ends were trimmed by 0 bases and 7 bases, with 11 bases remaining between them. Looked up from germline, CDR1 is SGHRS and CDR2 is YFSETQ. This CDR3 has 14 residues. The CDR3 is CASSLGTMGNEQFF. The CDR3 DNA sequence: TGCGCCAGCAGCTTGGGGACAATGGGGAATGAGCAGTTCTTC.

The chain recombines TRBV7-9 with TRBJ2-4; tentative D call: TRBD1 (5 bases). The CDR3 is 13 amino acids. Looked up from germline, CDR1 is SEHNR and CDR2 is FQNEAQ (reference sequence). Trimming shortened V by 1 base and J by 8 bases, and 9 bases separated the two germline ends. CDR3 sequence (DNA): TGTGCCAGCAGCTTAGAGGCAGGGCACATTCAGTACTTC. Residues: CASSLEAGHIQYF.

This clonotype has a handful of counts. V gene TRBV11-2 combines with J gene TRBJ2-5; TRBD2 matches at 13 bases. Germline V gene data show CDR1 as SGHAT and CDR2 as FQNNGV. The CDR3 is made up of 14 amino acids. With 5 bases clipped from V and 5 bases from J, the junction kept 2 bases outside the gene matches. CDR3 residues: CASSQTSGRETQYF. DNA of the CDR3: TGTGCCAGCAGCCAGACTAGCGGGAGGGAGACCCAGTACTTC.

V and J are TRBV2 and TRBJ2-5; unclear D gene. Germline CDR1 SNHLY, CDR2 FYNNEI. The CDR3 is made up of 15 amino acids. The germline V and J ends were trimmed by 2 bases and 2 bases, with 12 bases remaining between them. CDR3 bases: TGTGCCAGCAGTGAACCGTCGGCAGAGCAAGAGACCCAGTACTTC. Translated, it gives CASSEPSAEQETQYF.

This clonotype was seen a few times. The gene calls are TRBV20-1 and TRBJ1-4; D is perhaps TRBD1 (5 bases). Germline V gene lookup returns CDR1 DFQATT and CDR2 SNEGSKA (reference sequence). CDR3 size: 15 residues. Trimming pared 3 bases from V and 4 bases from J, leaving 15 bases between. In nucleotides, the CDR3 is TGCAGTGCTAGTTCCCTGAGGAGGGGTAATGAAAAACTGTTTTTT. This translates into CSASSLRRGNEKLFF.

Ten or more counts support this clonotype. The genes are TRBV20-1 and TRBJ2-7; D could derive from TRBD1 or TRBD2 (5 bases each). The CDR3 extends over 15 amino acids. V was shortened by 5 bases and J by 0 bases, with 17 bases between the two germline ends. The germline CDR1 and CDR2 sequences are DFQATT and SNEGSKA (reference sequence). CDR3 sequence: CSARNTGTLSYEQYF. In DNA form, the CDR3 reads TGCAGTGCTCGCAACACCGGGACGCTCTCCTACGAGCAGTACTTC.

This chain connects TRBV5-1 to TRBJ2-5; TRBD2 aligns across 8 bases. The germline CDR1 and CDR2 sequences are SGHRS and YFSETQ. CDR3 size: 16 residues. V was clipped by 0 bases and J by 5 bases; unmatched bases: 9. DNA for the CDR3: TGCGCCAGCAGCTTGGACGGGACTAGTTTGGCCGAGACCCAGTACTTC. Translation: CASSLDGTSLAETQYF.